A single sample is the source of the 10 T cell receptor beta chains below, sequenced in a study of the immune and genomic landscape of osteosarcoma. Libraries were prepared by immunoSEQ multiplex PCR; TCRdb keeps only in-frame clonotypes and omits some of them. The data contain about 2,800 clones, around 82% of them singletons. The source material was metastatic tumor tissue from the lung. Receptor source: a woman under 30 with osteosarcoma.

The genes are TRBV19 and TRBJ2-3; 7 nucleotides line up with TRBD1. The CDR3 sequence is 15 residues long. The V segment lost 4 bases and the J segment 3 bases; nucleotides outside the gene matches: 7. CDR1 and CDR2 from the germline V gene are LNHDA and SQIVND (reference sequence). The CDR3 nucleotides are TGTGCCAGTAGTAAAAGGGGGCACCAAACAGATACGCAGTATTTT. Residues: CASSKRGHQTDTQYF.

The rearrangement links TRBV7-2 to TRBJ2-7, with 12 bases aligning to TRBD2. Germline CDR1 is SGHTA and CDR2 is FQGNSA. Trimming at V came to 2 bases and at J to 5 bases, leaving 4 bases not matched to a gene. The CDR3 runs to 15 residues. CDR3 coding DNA: TGTGCCAGCAGCTTACTAGCGGGGGGGCGCCACGAGCAGTACTTC. Its translation: CASSLLAGGRHEQYF.

The chain joins TRBV27 to TRBJ2-5; D possibly corresponds to TRBD2 (6 bases). Germline lookup yields CDR1 MNHEY and CDR2 SMNVEV (reference sequence). There are 13 residues in the CDR3. Deletions cut 6 bases from V and 3 bases from J, with 11 bases between. CDR3 bases: TGTGCCAGCAGACTGTCGGGGGAAGAGACCCAGTACTTC. Encoded protein: CASRLSGEETQYF.

The J gene is TRBJ1-5, the V gene TRBV19; unclear D gene. The V and J ends lost 2 bases and 0 bases respectively, with 17 bases between them. This CDR3 region has 18 residues. Germline loops: CDR1 LNHDA, CDR2 SQIVND (reference sequence). Here the CDR3 DNA reads TGTGCCAGTAGTATAAGGAGAATGGGTCCAGATAGCAATCAGCCCCAGCATTTT. Its translation: CASSIRRMGPDSNQPQHF.

The chain has TRBV6-6 and TRBJ2-3; 12 bases map to TRBD2. The CDR3 is 15 amino acids. V shed 5 bases and J 4 bases; nucleotides not matched to a gene: 4. Germline V CDR1 and CDR2: MNHNY, SVGAGI (reference sequence). DNA of the CDR3: TGTGCCAGCAGTCGCCTAGCGGGGGGGCCAGATACGCAGTATTTT. Translation gives CASSRLAGGPDTQYF.

This rearrangement joins TRBV7-2 to TRBJ2-7, with D possibly TRBD2 on 6 matching bases. Germline V gene data show CDR1 as SGHTA and CDR2 as FQGNSA. V lost 2 bases and J 0 bases, leaving 14 bases between the germline ends. The CDR3 extends over 16 amino acids. The CDR3 nucleotides are TGTGCCAGCAGCTTAAGCCGGGACTTAGGCTCCTACGAGCAGTACTTC. Translation: CASSLSRDLGSYEQYF.

V gene TRBV5-1 combines with J gene TRBJ1-5; D is unresolved. Germline values: CDR1 SGHRS, CDR2 YFSETQ. The CDR3 extends over 13 amino acids. Trimming shortened V by 0 bases and J by 5 bases, and 6 bases separated the two germline ends. DNA of the CDR3: TGCGCCAGCAGCTTGGACCCGGATCAGCCCCAGCATTTT. Residues: CASSLDPDQPQHF.

The chain recombines TRBV10-2 with TRBJ2-7; D is uncertain. The V end lost 0 bases, the J end lost 1 base, and 7 bases lay between the germline ends. The germline V gene has CDR1 WSHSY and CDR2 SAAADI. The CDR3 runs to 14 residues. The CDR3 protein is CASSESVGSYEQYV. The CDR3 coding sequence is TGCGCCAGCAGTGAGTCGGTTGGGTCCTACGAGCAGTACGTC.

The J gene is TRBJ2-5, the V gene TRBV5-6; 10 nucleotides line up with TRBD1. Germline CDR1 is SGHDT and CDR2 is YYEEEE. The CDR3 is 15 amino acids. V lost 2 bases to trimming and J lost 5 bases; unmatched junction nucleotides: 6. CDR3 region: CASSLPGQGLETQYF. The CDR3 nucleotides are TGTGCCAGCAGCTTACCGGGACAGGGGTTGGAGACCCAGTACTTC.

This sequence joins TRBV14 and TRBJ2-5; perhaps TRBD2 as D (5 bases). V lost 0 bases and J lost 1, with 9 bases in between. The CDR3 extends over 15 amino acids. Per the germline V gene, CDR1 is SGHDN and CDR2 is FVKESK. Here the CDR3 reads CASSQDQAGQETQYF. The CDR3 DNA is TGTGCCAGCAGCCAAGATCAGGCGGGCCAAGAGACCCAGTACTTC.